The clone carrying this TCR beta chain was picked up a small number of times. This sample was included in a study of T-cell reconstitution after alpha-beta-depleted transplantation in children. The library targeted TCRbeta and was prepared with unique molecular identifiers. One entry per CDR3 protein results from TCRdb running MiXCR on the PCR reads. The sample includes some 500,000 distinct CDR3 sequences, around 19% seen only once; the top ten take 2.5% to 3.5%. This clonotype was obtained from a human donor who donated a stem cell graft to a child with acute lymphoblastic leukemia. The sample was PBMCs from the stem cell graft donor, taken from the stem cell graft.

Here the CDR3 DNA reads TGTGCCAGCAGCACGAGTTATGAAGCTTTCTTT. It yields the protein CASSTSYEAFF. The V gene is TRBV7-9, the J gene TRBJ1-1; D unresolved. The V end lost 5 bases, the J end lost 7 bases, and 8 bases lay between the germline ends. The germline V gene encodes CDR1 SEHNR and CDR2 FQNEAQ (reference sequence). The CDR3 consists of 11 residues.